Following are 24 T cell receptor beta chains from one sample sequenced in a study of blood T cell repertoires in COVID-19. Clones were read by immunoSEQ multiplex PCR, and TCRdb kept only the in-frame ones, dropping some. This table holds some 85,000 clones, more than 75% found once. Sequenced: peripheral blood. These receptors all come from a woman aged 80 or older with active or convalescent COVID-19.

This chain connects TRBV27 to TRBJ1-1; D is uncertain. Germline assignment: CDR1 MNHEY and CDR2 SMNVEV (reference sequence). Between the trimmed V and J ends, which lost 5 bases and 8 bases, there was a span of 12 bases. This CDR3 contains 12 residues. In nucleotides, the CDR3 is TGTGCCAGCAGTACCGCGGGTTTGGAAGCTTTCTTT. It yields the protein CASSTAGLEAFF.

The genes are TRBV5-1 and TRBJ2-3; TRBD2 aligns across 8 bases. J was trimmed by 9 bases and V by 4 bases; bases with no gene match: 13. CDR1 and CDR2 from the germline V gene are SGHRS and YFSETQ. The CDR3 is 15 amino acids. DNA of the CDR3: TGCGCCAGCAGCCCAATTCCGGGGGGGCCCAGGACGCAGTATTTT. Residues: CASSPIPGGPRTQYF.

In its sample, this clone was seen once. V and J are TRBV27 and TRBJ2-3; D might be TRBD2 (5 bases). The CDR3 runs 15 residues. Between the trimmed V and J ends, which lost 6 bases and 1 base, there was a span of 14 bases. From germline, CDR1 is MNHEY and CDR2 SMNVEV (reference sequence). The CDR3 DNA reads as TGTGCCAGCAGACGGACTCGGACGGGCACAGATACGCAGTATTTT. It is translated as CASRRTRTGTDTQYF.

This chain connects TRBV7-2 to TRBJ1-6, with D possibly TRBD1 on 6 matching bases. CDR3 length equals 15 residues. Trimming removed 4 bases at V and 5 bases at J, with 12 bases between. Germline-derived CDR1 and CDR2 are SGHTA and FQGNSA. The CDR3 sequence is CASSSTTGHNSPLHF. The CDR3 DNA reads TGTGCCAGCAGCTCCACGACAGGCCATAATTCACCCCTCCACTTT. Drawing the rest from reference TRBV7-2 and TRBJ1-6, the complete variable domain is GAGVSQSPSNKVTEKGKDVELRCDPISGHTALYWYRQSLGQGLEFLIYFQGNSAPDKSGLPSDRFSAERTGGSVSTLTIQRTQQEDSAVYLCASSSTTGHNSPLHFGNGTRLTVT.

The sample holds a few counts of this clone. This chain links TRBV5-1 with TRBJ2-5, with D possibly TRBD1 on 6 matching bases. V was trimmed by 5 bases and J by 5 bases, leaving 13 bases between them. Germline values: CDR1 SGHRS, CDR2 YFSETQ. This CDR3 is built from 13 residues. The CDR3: CASRRDIEETQYF. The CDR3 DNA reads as TGCGCCAGCAGGAGGGACATTGAGGAGACCCAGTACTTC.

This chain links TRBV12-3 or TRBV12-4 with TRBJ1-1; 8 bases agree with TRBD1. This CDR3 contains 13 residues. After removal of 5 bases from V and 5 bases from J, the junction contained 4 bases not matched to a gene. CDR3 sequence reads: CASSRTGRTEAFF. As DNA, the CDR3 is TGTGCCAGCAGTAGGACAGGGCGGACTGAAGCTTTCTTT.

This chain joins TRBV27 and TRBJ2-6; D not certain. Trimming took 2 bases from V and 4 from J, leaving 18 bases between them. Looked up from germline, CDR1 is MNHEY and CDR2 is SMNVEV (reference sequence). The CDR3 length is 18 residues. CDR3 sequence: CASSLISPRGSGANVLTF. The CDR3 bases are TGTGCCAGCAGTTTAATATCACCTAGAGGCTCGGGGGCCAACGTCCTGACTTTC. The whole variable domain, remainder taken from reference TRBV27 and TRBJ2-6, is EAQVTQNPRYLITVTGKKLTVTCSQNMNHEYMSWYRQDPGLGLRQIYYSMNVEVTDKGDVPEGYKVSRKEKRNFPLILESPSPNQTSLYFCASSLISPRGSGANVLTFGAGSRLTVL.

As DNA, the CDR3 is TGTGCCAGTACCAGGTTGGGGGCCGTGCGCGGGGGACACAATGAGCAGTTCTTC. Its protein is CASTRLGAVRGGHNEQFF. The V call is TRBV19, the J call TRBJ2-1; possible D gene TRBD2, 7 bases. This CDR3 is 18 amino acids long. Trimming took off 7 bases at V and 5 bases at J, with 27 bases between the two ends. In germline, CDR1 is LNHDA, CDR2 SQIVND (reference sequence).

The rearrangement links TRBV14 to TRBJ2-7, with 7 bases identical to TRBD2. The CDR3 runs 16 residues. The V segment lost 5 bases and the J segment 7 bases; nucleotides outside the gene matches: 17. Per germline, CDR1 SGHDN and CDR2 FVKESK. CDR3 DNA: TGTGCCAGCAGCGTGCGGCCAGCGGGGTCCCTTGGGGAGCAGTACTTC. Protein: CASSVRPAGSLGEQYF.

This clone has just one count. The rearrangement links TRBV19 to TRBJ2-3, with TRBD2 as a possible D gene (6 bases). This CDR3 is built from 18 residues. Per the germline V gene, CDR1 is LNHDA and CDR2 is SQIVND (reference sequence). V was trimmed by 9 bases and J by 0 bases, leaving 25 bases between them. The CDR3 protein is CASSGSGSGHPSTDTQYF. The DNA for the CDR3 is TGTGCCAGCAGTGGGTCCGGTAGCGGACACCCTAGCACAGATACGCAGTATTTT.

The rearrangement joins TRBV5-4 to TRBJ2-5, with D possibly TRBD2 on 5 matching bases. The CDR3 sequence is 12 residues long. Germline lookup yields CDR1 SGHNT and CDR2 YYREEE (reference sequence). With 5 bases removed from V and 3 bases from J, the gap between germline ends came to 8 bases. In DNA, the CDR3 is TGTGCCAGCAGTCGGACTGAAGAGACCCAGTACTTC. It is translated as CASSRTEETQYF.

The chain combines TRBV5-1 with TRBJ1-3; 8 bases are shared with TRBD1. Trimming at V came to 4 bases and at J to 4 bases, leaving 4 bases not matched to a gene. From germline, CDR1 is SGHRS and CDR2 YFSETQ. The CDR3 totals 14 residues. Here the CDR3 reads CASSPRTGGNTIYF. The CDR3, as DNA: TGCGCCAGCAGCCCAAGGACAGGGGGAAACACCATATATTTT.

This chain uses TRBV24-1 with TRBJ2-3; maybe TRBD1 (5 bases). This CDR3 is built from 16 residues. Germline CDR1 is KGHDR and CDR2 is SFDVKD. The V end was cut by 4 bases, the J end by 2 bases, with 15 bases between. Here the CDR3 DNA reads TGTGCCACCAGTGACCCGAGTTTAGGGGTCACAGATACGCAGTATTTT. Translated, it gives CATSDPSLGVTDTQYF.

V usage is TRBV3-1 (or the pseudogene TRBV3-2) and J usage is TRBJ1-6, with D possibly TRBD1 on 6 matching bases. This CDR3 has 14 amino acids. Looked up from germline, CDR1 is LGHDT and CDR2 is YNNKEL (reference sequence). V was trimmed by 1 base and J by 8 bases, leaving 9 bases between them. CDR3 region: CASSQGPGDSPLHF. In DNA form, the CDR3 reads TGTGCCAGCAGCCAAGGCCCAGGGGATTCACCCCTCCACTTT.

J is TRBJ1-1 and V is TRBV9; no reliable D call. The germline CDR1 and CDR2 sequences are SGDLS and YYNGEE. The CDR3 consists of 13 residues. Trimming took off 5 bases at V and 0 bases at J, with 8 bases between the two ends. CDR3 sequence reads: CASRRELNTEAFF. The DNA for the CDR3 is TGTGCCAGCAGGCGGGAATTGAACACTGAAGCTTTCTTT.

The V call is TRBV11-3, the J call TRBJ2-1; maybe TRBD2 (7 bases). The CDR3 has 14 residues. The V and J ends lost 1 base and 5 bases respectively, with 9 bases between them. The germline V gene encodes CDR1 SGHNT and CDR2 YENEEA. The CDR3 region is CASSLGGGDNEQFF. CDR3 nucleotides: TGTGCCAGCAGCTTAGGAGGGGGGGACAATGAGCAGTTCTTC.

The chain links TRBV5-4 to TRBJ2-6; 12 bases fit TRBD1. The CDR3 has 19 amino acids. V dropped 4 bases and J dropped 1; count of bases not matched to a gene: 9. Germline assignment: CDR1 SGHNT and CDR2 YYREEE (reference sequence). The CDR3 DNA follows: TGTGCCAGCAGCCCGCCCGGGGGACAGGGGGCTTCTGGGGCCAACGTCCTGACTTTC. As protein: CASSPPGGQGASGANVLTF.

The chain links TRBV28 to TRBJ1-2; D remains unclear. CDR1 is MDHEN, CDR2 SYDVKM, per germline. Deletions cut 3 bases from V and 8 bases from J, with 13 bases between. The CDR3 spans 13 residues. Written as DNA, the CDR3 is TGTGCCAGCAGTTTCACGAGGGCCCTAGGCTACACCTTC. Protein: CASSFTRALGYTF.

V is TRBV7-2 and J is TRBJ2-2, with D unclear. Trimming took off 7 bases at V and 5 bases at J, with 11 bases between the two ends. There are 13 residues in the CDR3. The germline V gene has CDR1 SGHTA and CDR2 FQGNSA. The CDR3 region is CASTRLDTGELFF. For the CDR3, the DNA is TGTGCCAGCACCCGACTGGATACCGGGGAGCTGTTTTTT.

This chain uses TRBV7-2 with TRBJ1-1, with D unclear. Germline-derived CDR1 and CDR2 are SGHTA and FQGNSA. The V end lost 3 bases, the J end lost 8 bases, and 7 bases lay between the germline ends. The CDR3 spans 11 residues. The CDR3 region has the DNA TGTGCCAGCAGCTTTCCTGTCGAAGCTTTCTTT. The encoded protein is CASSFPVEAFF.

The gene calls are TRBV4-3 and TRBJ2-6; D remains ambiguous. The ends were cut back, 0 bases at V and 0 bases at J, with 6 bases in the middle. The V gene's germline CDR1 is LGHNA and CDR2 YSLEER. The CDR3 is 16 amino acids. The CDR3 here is CASSQESFSGANVLTF. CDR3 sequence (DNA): TGCGCCAGCAGCCAAGAATCGTTCTCTGGGGCCAACGTCCTGACTTTC.

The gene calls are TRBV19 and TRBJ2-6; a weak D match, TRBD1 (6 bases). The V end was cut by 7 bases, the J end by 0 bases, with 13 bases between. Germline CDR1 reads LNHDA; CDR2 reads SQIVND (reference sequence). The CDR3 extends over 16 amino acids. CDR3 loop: CASNTWTDSGANVLTF. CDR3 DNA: TGTGCCAGTAATACATGGACAGACTCTGGGGCCAACGTCCTGACTTTC.

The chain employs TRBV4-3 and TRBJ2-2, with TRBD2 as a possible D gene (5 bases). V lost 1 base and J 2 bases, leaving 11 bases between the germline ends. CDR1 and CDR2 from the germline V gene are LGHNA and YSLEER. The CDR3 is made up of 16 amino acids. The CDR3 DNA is TGCGCCAGCAGCCAAGGGGCGGGCAGAAACACCGGGGAGCTGTTTTTT. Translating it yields CASSQGAGRNTGELFF.

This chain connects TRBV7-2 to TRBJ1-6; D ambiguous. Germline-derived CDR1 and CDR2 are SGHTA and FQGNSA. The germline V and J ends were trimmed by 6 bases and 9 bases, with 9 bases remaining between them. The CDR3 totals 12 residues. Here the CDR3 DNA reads TGTGCCAGCAGTTCTGTTCGTTCACCCCTCCACTTT. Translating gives CASSSVRSPLHF. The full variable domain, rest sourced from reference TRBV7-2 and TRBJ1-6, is GAGVSQSPSNKVTEKGKDVELRCDPISGHTALYWYRQSLGQGLEFLIYFQGNSAPDKSGLPSDRFSAERTGGSVSTLTIQRTQQEDSAVYLCASSSVRSPLHFGNGTRLTVT.